This T cell receptor beta chain originates from a study of CD8+ T cells in alopecia areata. Once RNA had been extracted, it was reverse transcribed into cDNA to act as the sequencing template. The table came from immunoSEQ multiplex PCR; TCRdb's copy has only in-frame clones and leaves some out. The table records some 130,000 clones, more than 45% of them present only once. The treatment is: oral pan-JAK inhibitor, 5-10 mg twice daily. This sequence originates from a human donor with alopecia areata. Sequenced material: CD4+ T cells sorted from blood, taken at week 4, from a patient treated with tofacitinib.

The CDR3 protein is CASSNEAGVSDTQYF. CDR3 coding DNA: TGTGCCAGCAGTAATGAAGCGGGAGTATCAGATACGCAGTATTTT. The rearrangement joins TRBV6-1 to TRBJ2-3, with TRBD2 matching 8 bases. The CDR3 loop spans 15 amino acids. V shed 5 bases, J shed 4 bases, and the junction held 8 bases outside the gene matches. Germline V gives CDR1 MNHNS, CDR2 SASEGT.